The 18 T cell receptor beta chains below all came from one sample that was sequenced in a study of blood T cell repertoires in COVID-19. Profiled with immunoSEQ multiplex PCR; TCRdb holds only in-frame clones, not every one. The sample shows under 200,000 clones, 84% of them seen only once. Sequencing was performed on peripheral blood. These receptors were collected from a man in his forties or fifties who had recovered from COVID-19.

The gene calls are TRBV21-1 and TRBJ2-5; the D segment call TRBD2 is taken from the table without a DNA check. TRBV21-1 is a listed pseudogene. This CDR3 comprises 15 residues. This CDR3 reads CASSKTGTSRETQYF. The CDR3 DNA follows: TGTGCCAGCAGCAAAACCGGGACTAGCCGGGAGACCCAGTACTTC.

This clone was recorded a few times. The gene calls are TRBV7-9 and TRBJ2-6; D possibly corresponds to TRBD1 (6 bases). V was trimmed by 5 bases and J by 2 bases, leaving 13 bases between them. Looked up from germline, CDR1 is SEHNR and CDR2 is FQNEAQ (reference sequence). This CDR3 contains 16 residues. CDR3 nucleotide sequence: TGTGCCAGCAGCCCCGGACAGTGGACTGGGGCCAACGTCCTGACTTTC. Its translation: CASSPGQWTGANVLTF.

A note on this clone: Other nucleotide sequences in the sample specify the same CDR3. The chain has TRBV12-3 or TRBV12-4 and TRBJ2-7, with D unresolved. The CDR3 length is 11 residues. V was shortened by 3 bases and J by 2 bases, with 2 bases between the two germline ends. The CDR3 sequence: CASSFTYEQYF. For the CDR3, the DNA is TGTGCCAGCAGTTTTACCTACGAGCAGTACTTC.

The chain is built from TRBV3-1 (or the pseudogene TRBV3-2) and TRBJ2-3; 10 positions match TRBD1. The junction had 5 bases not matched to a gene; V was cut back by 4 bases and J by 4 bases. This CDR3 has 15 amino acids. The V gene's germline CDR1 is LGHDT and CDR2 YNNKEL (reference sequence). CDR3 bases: TGTGCCAGCAGCCGCGGGACAGGGGTATCAGATACGCAGTATTTT. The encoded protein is CASSRGTGVSDTQYF.

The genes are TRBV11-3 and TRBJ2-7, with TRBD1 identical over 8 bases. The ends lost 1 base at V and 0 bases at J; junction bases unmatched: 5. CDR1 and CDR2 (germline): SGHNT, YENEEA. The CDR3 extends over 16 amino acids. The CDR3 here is CASSLGIGQGSYEQYF. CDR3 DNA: TGTGCCAGCAGCTTAGGGATAGGACAGGGCTCCTACGAGCAGTACTTC.

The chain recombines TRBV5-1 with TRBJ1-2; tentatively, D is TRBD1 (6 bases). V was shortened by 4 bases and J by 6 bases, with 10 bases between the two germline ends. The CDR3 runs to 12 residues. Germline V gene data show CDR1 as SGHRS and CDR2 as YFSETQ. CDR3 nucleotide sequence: TGCGCCAGCAGCGTACAGGGTGATGGCTACACCTTC. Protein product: CASSVQGDGYTF. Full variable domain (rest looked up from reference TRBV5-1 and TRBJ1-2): KAGVTQTPRYLIKTRGQQVTLSCSPISGHRSVSWYQQTPGQGLQFLFEYFSETQRNKGNFPGRFSGRQFSNSRSEMNVSTLELGDSALYLCASSVQGDGYTFGSGTRLTVV.

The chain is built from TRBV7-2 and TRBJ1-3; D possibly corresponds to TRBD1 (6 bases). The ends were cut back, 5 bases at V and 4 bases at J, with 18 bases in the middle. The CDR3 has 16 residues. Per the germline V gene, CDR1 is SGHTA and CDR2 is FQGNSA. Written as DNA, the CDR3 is TGTGCCAGCAGCCTGGGGACCACAGGGTCAGGAAACACCATATATTTT. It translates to CASSLGTTGSGNTIYF. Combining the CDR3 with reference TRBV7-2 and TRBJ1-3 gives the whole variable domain GAGVSQSPSNKVTEKGKDVELRCDPISGHTALYWYRQSLGQGLEFLIYFQGNSAPDKSGLPSDRFSAERTGGSVSTLTIQRTQQEDSAVYLCASSLGTTGSGNTIYFGEGSWLTVV.

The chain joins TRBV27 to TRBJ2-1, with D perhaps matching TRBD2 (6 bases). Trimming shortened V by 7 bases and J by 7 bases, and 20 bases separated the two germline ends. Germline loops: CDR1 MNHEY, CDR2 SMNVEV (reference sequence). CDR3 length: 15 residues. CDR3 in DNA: TGTGCCAGCACCCCGTACCGGGACTCCGAGAATGAGCAGTTCTTC. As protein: CASTPYRDSENEQFF.

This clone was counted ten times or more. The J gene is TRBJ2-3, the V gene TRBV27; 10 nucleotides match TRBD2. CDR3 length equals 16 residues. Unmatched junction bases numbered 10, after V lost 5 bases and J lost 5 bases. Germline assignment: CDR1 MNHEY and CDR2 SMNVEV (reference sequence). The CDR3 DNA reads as TGTGCCAGCAGTCCAATAGCGGGGGGAGAGGGAGATACGCAGTATTTT. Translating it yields CASSPIAGGEGDTQYF.

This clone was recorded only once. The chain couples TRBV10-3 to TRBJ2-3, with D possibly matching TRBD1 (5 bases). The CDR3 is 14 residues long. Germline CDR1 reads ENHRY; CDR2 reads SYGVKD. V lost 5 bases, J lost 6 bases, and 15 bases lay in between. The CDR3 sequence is CAISTNRGEDTQYF. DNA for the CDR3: TGTGCCATCAGTACCAATAGGGGCGAGGATACGCAGTATTTT.

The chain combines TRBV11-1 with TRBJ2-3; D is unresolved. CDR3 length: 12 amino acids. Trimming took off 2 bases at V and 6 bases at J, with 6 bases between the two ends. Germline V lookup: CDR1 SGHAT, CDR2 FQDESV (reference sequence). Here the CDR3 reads CASSLIGDTQYF. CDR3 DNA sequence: TGTGCCAGCAGCTTAATCGGGGATACGCAGTATTTT. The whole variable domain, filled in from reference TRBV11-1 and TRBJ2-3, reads EAEVAQSPRYKITEKSQAVAFWCDPISGHATLYWYRQILGQGPELLVQFQDESVVDDSQLPKDRFSAERLKGVDSTLKIQPAELGDSAMYLCASSLIGDTQYFGPGTRLTVL.

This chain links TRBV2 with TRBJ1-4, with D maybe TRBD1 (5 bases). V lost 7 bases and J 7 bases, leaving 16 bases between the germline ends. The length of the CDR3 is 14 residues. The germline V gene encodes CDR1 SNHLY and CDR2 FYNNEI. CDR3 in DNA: TGTGCCAGCATTATGGGACTAAGAAGTGAAAAACTGTTTTTT. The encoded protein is CASIMGLRSEKLFF.

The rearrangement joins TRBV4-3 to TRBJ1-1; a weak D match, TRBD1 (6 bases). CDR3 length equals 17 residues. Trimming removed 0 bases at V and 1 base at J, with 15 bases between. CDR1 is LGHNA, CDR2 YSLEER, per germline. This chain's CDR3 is CASSQDWGGPTNTEAFF. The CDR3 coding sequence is TGCGCCAGCAGCCAAGATTGGGGGGGGCCAACGAACACTGAAGCTTTCTTT.

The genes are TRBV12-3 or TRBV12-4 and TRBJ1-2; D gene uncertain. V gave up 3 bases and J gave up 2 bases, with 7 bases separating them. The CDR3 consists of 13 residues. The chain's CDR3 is CASSLAGNYGYTF. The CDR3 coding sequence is TGTGCCAGCAGTTTGGCGGGAAACTATGGCTACACCTTC.

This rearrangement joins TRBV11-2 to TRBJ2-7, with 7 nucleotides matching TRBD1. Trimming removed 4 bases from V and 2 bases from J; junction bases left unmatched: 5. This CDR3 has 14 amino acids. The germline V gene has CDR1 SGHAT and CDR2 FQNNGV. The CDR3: CASSSDRYPYEQYF. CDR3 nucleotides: TGTGCCAGCAGCTCGGACAGGTATCCCTACGAGCAGTACTTC.

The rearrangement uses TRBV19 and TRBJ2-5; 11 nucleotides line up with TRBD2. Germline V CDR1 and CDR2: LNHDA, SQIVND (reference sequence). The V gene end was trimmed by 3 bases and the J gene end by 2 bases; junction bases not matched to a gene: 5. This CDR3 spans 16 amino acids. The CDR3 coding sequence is TGTGCCAGTAGTATGGGCGCTAGCGGGGGGCAAGAGACCCAGTACTTC. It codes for CASSMGASGGQETQYF.

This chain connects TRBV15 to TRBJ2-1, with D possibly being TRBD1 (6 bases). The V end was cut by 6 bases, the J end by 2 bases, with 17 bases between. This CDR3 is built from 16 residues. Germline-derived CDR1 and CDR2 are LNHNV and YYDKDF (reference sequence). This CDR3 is CATRGETGTTYNEQFF. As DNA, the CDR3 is TGTGCCACCAGAGGGGAGACAGGAACTACCTACAATGAGCAGTTCTTC.

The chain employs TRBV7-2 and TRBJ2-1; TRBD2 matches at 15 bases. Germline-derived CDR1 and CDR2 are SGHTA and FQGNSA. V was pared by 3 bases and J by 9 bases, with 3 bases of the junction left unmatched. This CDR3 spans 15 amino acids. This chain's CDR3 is CASSLGLAGGGEQFF. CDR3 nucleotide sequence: TGTGCCAGCAGCTTGGGACTAGCGGGGGGTGGTGAGCAGTTCTTC.